This TCR beta chain was found in a study of T cells in Graves' hyperthyroidism and ophthalmopathy. Amplified TCR beta CDR3 regions derived from RNA transcripts. HTBI primers were used for first-round RT-PCR of the TCR CDR3. TCRdb ran MiXCR on the multiplex PCR reads and lists one entry per CDR3 protein. The repertoire holds under 250,000 distinct CDR3 sequences, with roughly 22% as singletons. The CDR3 totals 13 residues. Germline V gene data show CDR1 as KGHSH and CDR2 as LQKENI. V lost 0 bases and J lost 5, with 8 bases in between. In making diagnoses, clinical symptoms, serum thyroxine and TRAb, thyroid ultrasound and orbital computed tomography were all used. The table lists this clonotype with a few counts.

The chain recombines TRBV18 with TRBJ2-7, with D hard to call. The clonotype was recovered from a middle-aged woman with Graves' ophthalmopathy. Input material: blood. CDR3 sequence (DNA): TGTGCCAGCTCACCACCACCCGGCAACGAGCAGTACTTC. Residues: CASSPPPGNEQYF.